The 11 T cell receptor beta chains listed next were all sequenced from one sample in a study of vaccination effects on CD4 cells after COVID-19. No antigen is known for these receptors. Antigen-specific CD4+ T cell clonotypes were called by their expansion after viral peptide-pool culture in ViraFEST. Upon completion of around ten days in culture, CD4+ T cells were isolated. Each participant received a vaccine that was either BNT162b2 or mRNA-1273, given as two doses. Some clones are missing from TCRdb's copy, which holds only in-frame ones; the method was immunoSEQ multiplex PCR. In the table there are 75,000 or so clones, around four fifths of which are singletons. Sequenced material: CD4+ T cells from PBMCs cultured with HCoV-OC43 spike peptides, taken after COVID-19 vaccination. Subset noted: HCoV-OC43 spike overlapping peptide pool stimulation. The source of these receptors is a human donor who received a COVID-19 vaccine.

The chain uses TRBV16 and TRBJ2-2; a weak D match, TRBD2 (6 bases). Per the germline V gene, CDR1 is KGHSY and CDR2 is FQNENV. V lost 7 bases to trimming and J lost 4 bases, with 13 bases between them. The CDR3 has 14 residues. The DNA of the CDR3 is TGTGCCAGCATACGGGGGATCGGCACCGGGGAGCTGTTTTTT. Encoded protein: CASIRGIGTGELFF. Based on the CDR3 plus reference TRBV16 and TRBJ2-2, the full variable domain is GEEVAQTPKHLVRGEGQKAKLYCAPIKGHSYVFWYQQVLKNEFKFLISFQNENVFDETGMPKERFSAKCLPNSPCSLEIQATKLEDSAVYFCASIRGIGTGELFFGEGSRLTVL.

The chain recombines TRBV6-5 with TRBJ1-6, with D possibly being TRBD1 (6 bases). V lost 8 bases and J 5 bases, leaving 13 bases between the germline ends. From germline, CDR1 is MNHEY and CDR2 SVGAGI. This CDR3 is 14 amino acids long. The CDR3, as DNA: TGTGCCAGCGCTCTGGACAGAGATAATTCACCCCTCCACTTT. This sequence encodes CASALDRDNSPLHF.

This chain uses TRBV7-2 with TRBJ1-6; maybe TRBD1 (5 bases). Trimming took off 5 bases at V and 7 bases at J, with 12 bases between the two ends. This CDR3 spans 14 amino acids. Per the germline V gene, CDR1 is SGHTA and CDR2 is FQGNSA. CDR3 sequence: CASSQGTVNSPLHF. The CDR3 DNA sequence: TGTGCCAGCAGCCAGGGAACTGTGAATTCACCCCTCCACTTT.

In DNA, the CDR3 is TGTGCCAGCTCACCACCGGGAACTAGTGTCAATGAGCAGTTCTTC. Translating gives CASSPPGTSVNEQFF. This rearrangement joins TRBV18 to TRBJ2-1; D is perhaps TRBD2 (5 bases). Germline-derived CDR1 and CDR2 are KGHSH and LQKENI. The CDR3 runs 15 residues. Deletions cut 0 bases from V and 6 bases from J, with 12 bases between.

The chain carries TRBV19 and TRBJ2-1; 10 positions match TRBD1. The CDR3 length is 18 residues. The germline CDR1 and CDR2 sequences are LNHDA and SQIVND (reference sequence). V gave up 3 bases and J gave up 2 bases; unmatched junction bases: 10. The CDR3 reads CASSIAITGTGAYNEQFF. The DNA of the CDR3 is TGTGCCAGTAGTATCGCAATAACCGGGACAGGGGCCTACAATGAGCAGTTCTTC.

The chain uses TRBV2 and TRBJ1-2; no clear D gene. V lost 2 bases and J lost 2, with 6 bases in between. Germline CDR1 and CDR2: SNHLY and FYNNEI. The CDR3 covers 13 residues. The CDR3 sequence: CASSESRNYGYTF. The CDR3 DNA sequence: TGTGCCAGCAGTGAATCCAGGAACTATGGCTACACCTTC.

V and J are TRBV29-1 and TRBJ1-3, with D hard to call. CDR3 length: 12 residues. Germline loops: CDR1 SQVTM, CDR2 ANQGSEA. V was cut by 7 bases and J by 0 bases, with 7 bases left in between. The CDR3 nucleotides read TGCAGCGCACGGATCTCTGGAAACACCATATATTTT. Residues: CSARISGNTIYF.

J is TRBJ1-6 and V is TRBV28; weak D call: TRBD1 (5 bases). From germline, CDR1 is MDHEN and CDR2 SYDVKM. V was clipped by 6 bases and J by 9 bases, with 18 bases between them. The CDR3 has 15 amino acids. CDR3 amino acids: CASRYDRRTASPLHF. The CDR3 DNA reads TGTGCCAGCAGATACGACAGACGAACTGCTTCACCCCTCCACTTT. The whole variable domain, remainder taken from reference TRBV28 and TRBJ1-6, is DVKVTQSSRYLVKRTGEKVFLECVQDMDHENMFWYRQDPGLGLRLIYFSYDVKMKEKGDIPEGYSVSREKKERFSLILESASTNQTSMYLCASRYDRRTASPLHFGNGTRLTVT.

On this clone itself: At one end the junction does not follow the germline gene, possibly because of a read error. The rearrangement uses TRBV19 and TRBJ1-5; possible D gene TRBD1, 6 bases. Per germline, CDR1 LNHDA and CDR2 SQIVND (reference sequence). The CDR3 sequence is 16 residues long. The CDR3 coding sequence is TGTGCCAGTAGGATAGAGGGACAATCAAGCAATCAGCCCCAGCATTTT. Translated: CASRIEGQSSNQPQHF.

This clone was seen just once. The V gene is TRBV5-8, the J gene TRBJ1-3; unclear D gene. The CDR3 is made up of 15 amino acids. Trimming pared 1 base from V and 0 bases from J, leaving 8 bases between. The germline V gene has CDR1 SGHTS and CDR2 YDEGEE. CDR3 loop: CASSLYRSSGNTIYF. The CDR3 bases are TGTGCCAGCAGCTTGTACCGGAGCTCTGGAAACACCATATATTTT.

The genes are TRBV7-9 and TRBJ2-5; D unresolved. The CDR3 covers 12 residues. Germline V lookup: CDR1 SEHNR, CDR2 FQNEAQ (reference sequence). V shed 5 bases and J shed 4 bases, with 8 bases lying between them. CDR3 coding DNA: TGTGCCAGCAGCCCGACACGAGAGACCCAGTACTTC. Its translation is CASSPTRETQYF.